The 11 T cell receptor beta chains below were found in one sample sequenced in a study of blood T cell repertoires in COVID-19. The data were produced by immunoSEQ multiplex PCR, yet TCRdb's version contains in-frame clones alone and is incomplete. The table shows fewer than 110,000 clones, with 75% to 90% occurring only once. The sample comprised peripheral blood. These receptors all stem from a human donor in a cohort sampled during active COVID-19.

The chain is built from TRBV6-5 and TRBJ1-5; maybe TRBD1 (6 bases). With 6 bases removed from V and 0 bases from J, the gap between germline ends came to 9 bases. This CDR3 spans 14 amino acids. Germline-derived CDR1 and CDR2 are MNHEY and SVGAGI. The CDR3 region has the DNA TGTGCCAGCAGGGCGGACAGTAGCAATCAGCCCCAGCATTTT. It specifies CASRADSSNQPQHF.

This clone has just one count. The rearrangement links TRBV18 to TRBJ2-5; D is unresolved. The germline V gene has CDR1 KGHSH and CDR2 LQKENI. Trimming cost V 4 bases and J 2 bases, with 11 bases left between them. This CDR3 region has 14 residues. CDR3 amino acids: CASSHQAGQETQYF. CDR3 coding DNA: TGTGCCAGCTCACACCAAGCTGGTCAAGAGACCCAGTACTTC.

This clone has more than one count but fewer than ten. The chain uses TRBV6-1 and TRBJ1-4; D is unresolved. The CDR3 is 15 residues long. V gave up 2 bases and J gave up 7 bases, with 14 bases separating them. Germline V gene sequence: CDR1 MNHNS, CDR2 SASEGT. The CDR3 loop is CASSERSPPREKLFF. The CDR3 region has the DNA TGTGCCAGCAGTGAAAGGAGTCCTCCACGTGAAAAACTGTTTTTT.

The J gene is TRBJ2-2, the V gene TRBV5-1; 13 bases match TRBD2. The CDR3 is made up of 17 amino acids. Trimming removed 4 bases from V and 3 bases from J; junction bases left unmatched: 6. The germline V gene has CDR1 SGHRS and CDR2 YFSETQ. The CDR3 DNA is TGCGCCAGCAGCCCACCCGGACTAGCGGGGGACACCGGGGAGCTGTTTTTT. It translates to CASSPPGLAGDTGELFF.

The chain joins TRBV19 to TRBJ2-7; the D is unclear. V was cut by 1 base and J by 0 bases, with 10 bases left in between. The V gene's germline CDR1 is LNHDA and CDR2 SQIVND (reference sequence). The CDR3 loop spans 15 amino acids. This CDR3 is CASSIGGHSSYEQYF. DNA for the CDR3: TGTGCCAGTAGTATAGGAGGCCATAGCTCCTACGAGCAGTACTTC.

The chain joins TRBV19 to TRBJ1-3; D gene ambiguous. V lost 6 bases, J lost 0 bases, and 9 bases lay in between. The CDR3 runs to 14 residues. In germline, CDR1 is LNHDA, CDR2 SQIVND (reference sequence). Here the CDR3 DNA reads TGTGCCAGTAGCGAACAGAGCTCTGGAAACACCATATATTTT. Translating it yields CASSEQSSGNTIYF. The complete variable domain, with remaining parts taken from reference TRBV19 and TRBJ1-3, reads DGGITQSPKYLFRKEGQNVTLSCEQNLNHDAMYWYRQDPGQGLRLIYYSQIVNDFQKGDIAEGYSVSREKKESFPLTVTSAQKNPTAFYLCASSEQSSGNTIYFGEGSWLTVV.

The chain recombines TRBV7-8 with TRBJ1-4; the match to TRBD1 covers 7 bases. The germline V gene has CDR1 SGHVS and CDR2 FQNEAQ. The CDR3 totals 16 residues. The V and J ends lost 4 bases and 6 bases, in that order; junction bases with no gene match: 11. CDR3 DNA: TGTGCCAGCAGCTCGACAGGGACCAGGGAGGATGAAAAACTGTTTTTT. It is translated as CASSSTGTREDEKLFF.

This chain links TRBV30 with TRBJ1-1; weak D call: TRBD1 (6 bases). Germline V lookup: CDR1 GTSNPN, CDR2 SVGIG (reference sequence). The CDR3 is 14 amino acids. Deletions cut 3 bases from V and 5 bases from J, with 16 bases between. The chain's CDR3 is CAWSPQGTRTEAFF. CDR3 sequence (DNA): TGTGCCTGGAGCCCTCAGGGGACCAGGACTGAAGCTTTCTTT.

The chain recombines TRBV2 with TRBJ2-7; possible D gene TRBD1, 5 bases. The V end was cut by 3 bases, the J end by 0 bases, with 9 bases between. Germline lookup yields CDR1 SNHLY and CDR2 FYNNEI. The CDR3 consists of 14 residues. The CDR3: CASSDHRFSYEQYF. The CDR3 DNA reads as TGTGCCAGCAGTGATCACAGGTTCTCCTACGAGCAGTACTTC. Full variable domain (remainder filled in from reference TRBV2 and TRBJ2-7): EPEVTQTPSHQVTQMGQEVILRCVPISNHLYFYWYRQILGQKVEFLVSFYNNEISEKSEIFDDQFSVERPDGSNFTLKIRSTKLEDSAMYFCASSDHRFSYEQYFGPGTRLTVT.

The chain employs TRBV7-2 and TRBJ2-5, with TRBD2 as a possible D gene (5 bases). With 5 bases removed from V and 5 bases from J, the gap between germline ends came to 18 bases. CDR3 length equals 15 residues. Germline CDR1 is SGHTA and CDR2 is FQGNSA. CDR3 coding DNA: TGTGCCAGCAGCCATCCGAGTTCGAGGAGGGAGACCCAGTACTTC. It encodes CASSHPSSRRETQYF.

This chain joins TRBV30 and TRBJ2-1; no firm D call. V was clipped by 0 bases and J by 4 bases, with 7 bases between them. Germline V gives CDR1 GTSNPN, CDR2 SVGIG (reference sequence). The CDR3 loop spans 13 amino acids. The CDR3 coding sequence is TGTGCCTGGAGTGTTGACATATACAATGAGCAGTTCTTC. It specifies CAWSVDIYNEQFF.